Following are 10 T cell receptor beta chains from one sample sequenced in a study of vaccination effects on CD4 cells after COVID-19. CD4+ T cell isolation took place after approximately 11 days of culture. Participants were vaccinated with two doses of either the BNT162b2 or mRNA-1273 vaccine. TCRdb's table, derived via immunoSEQ multiplex PCR, lists solely in-frame clones and lacks some. The sample contains approximately 66,000 clones, approximately 79% of which appear only once. Which antigens these TCRs recognize remains unknown. The sample consisted of CD4+ T cells from PBMCs cultured without peptide, taken after COVID-19 vaccination. These receptors were obtained from a human donor who received a COVID-19 vaccine.

The chain links TRBV18 to TRBJ1-4; D perhaps matches TRBD1 (6 bases). The CDR3 loop spans 12 amino acids. The V end was cut by 3 bases, the J end by 8 bases, with 7 bases between. Germline assignment: CDR1 KGHSH and CDR2 LQKENI. The CDR3 here is CASSPQGEKLFF. DNA for the CDR3: TGTGCCAGCTCACCTCAGGGGGAAAAACTGTTTTTT.

V gene TRBV19 combines with J gene TRBJ2-5; 9 nucleotides match TRBD1. The J segment lost 5 bases and the V segment lost 3 bases, leaving 7 bases of the junction unmatched. This CDR3 is built from 15 residues. Germline-derived CDR1 and CDR2 are LNHDA and SQIVND (reference sequence). This CDR3 is CASSMRDRASETQYF. DNA of the CDR3: TGTGCCAGTAGTATGAGGGACAGGGCTTCGGAGACCCAGTACTTC.

For the CDR3, the DNA is TGTGCCAGCAGCCGCCGGGGAGGTGAAAAACTGTTTTTT. Its translation: CASSRRGGEKLFF. The chain has TRBV7-9 and TRBJ1-4; D unclear. The CDR3 is 13 residues long. V lost 5 bases and J lost 7, with 11 bases in between. In germline, CDR1 is SEHNR, CDR2 FQNEAQ (reference sequence).

This clone is categorized as medium-sized. The chain has TRBV18 and TRBJ2-3; 7 bases are shared with TRBD2. CDR3 length equals 16 residues. Unmatched junction bases numbered 9, after V lost 5 bases and J lost 1 base. Germline V gives CDR1 KGHSH, CDR2 LQKENI. CDR3 sequence: CASSKMTSSRTDTQYF. CDR3 sequence (DNA): TGTGCCAGCTCAAAGATGACTAGCTCTCGCACAGATACGCAGTATTTT.

This clone was observed a single time. This chain connects TRBV9 to TRBJ2-1; D uncertain. Germline assignment: CDR1 SGDLS and CDR2 YYNGEE. V dropped 0 bases and J dropped 14 bases, with 18 bases sitting between them. The CDR3 loop spans 14 amino acids. The CDR3 spells CASSVGSSAVIKFF. CDR3 nucleotide sequence: TGTGCCAGCAGCGTAGGGTCCTCGGCAGTAATAAAGTTCTTC.

This sequence joins TRBV6-6 and TRBJ2-1; weak D call: TRBD1 (5 bases). Trimming removed 7 bases at V and 4 bases at J, with 14 bases between. The CDR3 totals 14 residues. CDR1 is MNHNY, CDR2 SVGAGI, per germline (reference sequence). CDR3 nucleotide sequence: TGTGCCAGCACTTCGACAGAGAAATACAATGAGCAGTTCTTC. Its protein product is CASTSTEKYNEQFF.

This rearrangement joins TRBV9 to TRBJ2-5; tentatively, D is TRBD1 or TRBD2 (5 bases each). Germline V gene sequence: CDR1 SGDLS, CDR2 YYNGEE. The germline V and J ends were trimmed by 3 bases and 4 bases, with 10 bases remaining between them. The CDR3 extends over 13 amino acids. CDR3 amino acids: CASSAQGAETQYF. The CDR3 DNA follows: TGTGCCAGCAGCGCCCAGGGAGCAGAGACCCAGTACTTC.

Only a few counts were recorded for this clone. DNA of the CDR3: TGCGCCAGCAGCGACCGGAGATCGGGATCCGGGGAGCTGTTTTTT. Translated: CASSDRRSGSGELFF. The rearrangement joins TRBV5-1 to TRBJ2-2; tentative D call: TRBD2 (5 bases). The germline V and J ends were trimmed by 4 bases and 6 bases, with 16 bases remaining between them. In germline, CDR1 is SGHRS, CDR2 YFSETQ. This CDR3 comprises 15 residues. Complete variable domain (other parts from reference TRBV5-1 and TRBJ2-2): KAGVTQTPRYLIKTRGQQVTLSCSPISGHRSVSWYQQTPGQGLQFLFEYFSETQRNKGNFPGRFSGRQFSNSRSEMNVSTLELGDSALYLCASSDRRSGSGELFFGEGSRLTVL.

The genes are TRBV5-1 and TRBJ2-5, with 8 bases identical to TRBD1. The CDR3 consists of 14 residues. Trimming took 2 bases from V and 2 from J; bases not matched to a gene: 2. The V gene's germline CDR1 is SGHRS and CDR2 YFSETQ. The CDR3 bases are TGCGCCAGCAGCTTAGGACAGGGACAAGAGACCCAGTACTTC. Translating gives CASSLGQGQETQYF.

J is TRBJ1-4 and V is TRBV4-1, with a tentative D call TRBD1 (5 bases). Germline V lookup: CDR1 MGHRA, CDR2 YSYEKL. The CDR3 runs 17 residues. Trimming cost V 2 bases and J 0 bases, with 13 bases left between them. CDR3 loop: CASSQSQGRTTNEKLFF. The CDR3 nucleotides are TGCGCCAGCAGCCAAAGTCAGGGAAGGACAACTAATGAAAAACTGTTTTTT.